This TCR beta chain derives from a study of T cell repertoires in cytomegalovirus infection. Study context: As its CMV epitopes, the study selected recently identified HLA-C-restricted and well-studied HLA-B-restricted targets. Both CMV infection and a matching HLA type were indicated by public TCR beta signatures. General observations from the study: Of the TCR beta families, the public ones yielded a cumulative frequency that identified carriers of CMV plus the relevant HLA. Dominating the ex vivo response were TCR beta clonotypes that were CMV-specific and HLA-C-restricted.

This clonotype was counted at least ten times. The antigen remains unidentified. In TCRdb, the reads were re-called with MiXCR into one record per CDR3 protein. Among about 830,000 distinct CDR3 sequences listed, approximately 32% were seen once. Germline V gene lookup returns CDR1 SGHVS and CDR2 FQNEAQ. V gave up 5 bases and J gave up 10 bases, with 9 bases separating them. The CDR3 contains 11 residues. This chain connects TRBV7-8 to TRBJ2-1; no reliable D call. The source of this sequence is a human donor in good health (CMV status not recorded). Some clones in this sample may be carry-over from other donors' samples. Specimen: cultured CD8+ T cells from PBMCs, collected from culture after CMV antigen stimulation. This chain's CDR3 is CASSPGLEQFF. The CDR3 DNA reads as TGTGCCAGCAGCCCTGGCCTGGAGCAGTTCTTC.